This entry lists 19 T cell receptor beta chains sequenced from one sample in a study of blood T cell repertoires in COVID-19. Generated by immunoSEQ multiplex PCR, the TCRdb table keeps only in-frame clones and is missing some. Counted here are about 270,000 clones, approximately 77% occurring once; the ten biggest clones make up 2.5% to 3.5%. The sample was peripheral blood. These receptors were taken from a woman aged 18-35 years with acute or convalescent COVID-19.

The V gene is TRBV2, the J gene TRBJ2-3; 7 bases are a match to TRBD2. Germline values: CDR1 SNHLY, CDR2 FYNNEI. The CDR3 length is 14 residues. Trimming cost V 6 bases and J 4 bases; bases outside gene matches: 7. Here the CDR3 DNA reads TGTGCCAGCAGGCTTCTAGCGGACTCAGATACGCAGTATTTT. It specifies CASRLLADSDTQYF.

The chain carries TRBV5-1 and TRBJ2-7; D gene ambiguous. V lost 0 bases, J lost 0 bases, and 4 bases lay in between. The CDR3 runs to 13 residues. Per the germline V gene, CDR1 is SGHRS and CDR2 is YFSETQ. The CDR3 region is CASSLAGSYEQYF. The CDR3 DNA is TGCGCCAGCAGCTTGGCAGGCTCCTACGAGCAGTACTTC.

This clone has only a few counts. V and J are TRBV25-1 and TRBJ2-7; D unresolved. The CDR3 has 15 amino acids. CDR1 and CDR2 (germline): MGHDK, SYGVNS. The V and J ends lost 4 bases and 0 bases respectively, with 13 bases between them. Here the CDR3 DNA reads TGTGCCAGCAGTGCCCCGACGGAGAGCTCCTACGAGCAGTACTTC. This sequence encodes CASSAPTESSYEQYF.

This rearrangement joins TRBV5-1 to TRBJ2-7, with D possibly matching TRBD1 (6 bases). The CDR3 covers 15 residues. The V gene lost 4 bases and the J gene lost 0 bases, with 14 bases spanning the gap. CDR1 is SGHRS and CDR2 is YFSETQ in the germline V gene. DNA for the CDR3: TGCGCCAGCAGCACCACAGGGCTCAGCTCCTACGAGCAGTACTTC. Translating gives CASSTTGLSSYEQYF.

The rearrangement links TRBV28 to TRBJ1-5; TRBD1 matches 8 bases. The CDR3 sequence is 16 residues long. The trim removed 5 bases at V and 3 bases at J, leaving 9 bases unmatched. Germline CDR1 MDHEN, CDR2 SYDVKM. The CDR3 protein is CASSPSDREYNQPQHF. Here the CDR3 DNA reads TGTGCCAGCAGTCCGTCGGACAGGGAATACAATCAGCCCCAGCATTTT.

This chain connects TRBV2 to TRBJ1-5; 8 positions agree with TRBD1. The CDR3 runs 16 residues. Germline V lookup: CDR1 SNHLY, CDR2 FYNNEI. J lost 6 bases, V lost 2 bases, and 9 bases had no gene match. CDR3 DNA: TGTGCCAGCAGTGAACGTGGCCAGGGGGCAGGTCAGCCCCAGCATTTT. Amino acids: CASSERGQGAGQPQHF.

J is TRBJ2-7 and V is TRBV7-6, with 10 bases fitting TRBD2. The germline gives CDR1 SGHVS, CDR2 FNYEAQ. V lost 5 bases to trimming and J lost 9 bases; unmatched junction nucleotides: 13. The CDR3 contains 15 residues. The CDR3 coding sequence is TGTGCCAGCAGCAGACTAGGGATAACTAGCGGGACGCAGTACTTC. Its protein product is CASSRLGITSGTQYF.

This chain connects TRBV6-2 or TRBV6-3 to TRBJ1-1; D not resolved. The germline CDR1 and CDR2 sequences are MNHEY and SVGEGT. CDR3 length: 13 amino acids. Trimming removed 3 bases from V and 5 bases from J, with 10 bases in between. CDR3 protein: CASSYNEVTEAFF. Here the CDR3 DNA reads TGTGCCAGCAGTTATAATGAGGTTACTGAAGCTTTCTTT.

A note on this clone: Relative to the germline gene, one junction end is altered; a read error may explain this. J is TRBJ2-5 and V is TRBV7-7; 8 bases align to TRBD2. The CDR3 is 15 residues long. Germline loops: CDR1 SSHAT, CDR2 FNYEAQ (reference sequence). The CDR3 coding sequence is TGTGCTAGCAGCTTAGCACTAGCGGCGGGGGAGACCCAGTACTTC. Residues: CASSLALAAGETQYF.

This clone occurred a few times. This chain uses TRBV7-9 with TRBJ1-5; tentatively, D is TRBD1 (5 bases). Germline V gene data show CDR1 as SEHNR and CDR2 as FQNEAQ (reference sequence). Trimming removed 2 bases at V and 15 bases at J, with 14 bases between. The CDR3 covers 12 residues. The chain's CDR3 is CASSLTAGERHF. The CDR3 DNA reads as TGTGCCAGCAGCTTAACCGCGGGGGAGAGGCATTTT.

This clone came up once. This chain joins TRBV4-3 and TRBJ1-3; TRBD1 is a possible D gene (6 bases). This CDR3 is built from 18 residues. Per the germline V gene, CDR1 is LGHNA and CDR2 is YSLEER. Trimming took 2 bases from V and 0 from J, leaving 17 bases between them. The CDR3 loop is CASSQLTGQLSSGNTIYF. The CDR3 region has the DNA TGCGCCAGCAGCCAATTGACCGGACAGCTAAGCTCTGGAAACACCATATATTTT.

The chain joins TRBV29-1 to TRBJ1-3; TRBD1 matches 7 bases. J was trimmed by 4 bases and V by 8 bases; bases with no gene match: 8. Germline V gives CDR1 SQVTM, CDR2 ANQGSEA. The CDR3 is 13 residues long. CDR3 sequence (DNA): TGCAGCTATATACCGGACAGGGGAAACACCATATATTTT. Its translation: CSYIPDRGNTIYF.

This clone has a handful of counts. This chain uses TRBV6-5 with TRBJ2-5; 10 bases map to TRBD2. Germline V gene data show CDR1 as MNHEY and CDR2 as SVGAGI. The V segment lost 4 bases and the J segment 4 bases; nucleotides outside the gene matches: 3. The CDR3 sequence is 14 residues long. The CDR3 here is CASSWSGRAETQYF. In nucleotides, the CDR3 is TGTGCCAGCAGTTGGAGCGGGAGGGCAGAGACCCAGTACTTC.

This chain links TRBV9 with TRBJ2-2; D call uncertain. Deletions cut 2 bases from V and 0 bases from J, with 5 bases between. The germline V gene has CDR1 SGDLS and CDR2 YYNGEE. CDR3 length: 14 residues. CDR3 sequence (DNA): TGTGCCAGCAGCGTCCAGACGAACACCGGGGAGCTGTTTTTT. Translating it yields CASSVQTNTGELFF.

V is TRBV5-4 and J is TRBJ2-5; TRBD2 matches 9 bases. Germline CDR1 and CDR2: SGHNT and YYREEE (reference sequence). The CDR3 length is 16 residues. V lost 1 base, J lost 1 base, and 5 bases stayed unmatched. CDR3 sequence (DNA): TGTGCCAGCAGCTTGCAGGGAGCGGGAGGCCAAGAGACCCAGTACTTC. It is translated as CASSLQGAGGQETQYF.

This chain joins TRBV19 and TRBJ2-1; 10 bases align to TRBD2. Germline assignment: CDR1 LNHDA and CDR2 SQIVND (reference sequence). This CDR3 has 13 amino acids. The J segment lost 10 bases and the V segment lost 6 bases, leaving 6 bases of the junction unmatched. This CDR3 is CASRLAGAGEQFF. The CDR3 DNA is TGTGCCAGTAGGCTAGCGGGGGCCGGGGAGCAGTTCTTC.

The CDR3 coding sequence is TGTGCCAGCACCCCCGGGGGGGAAGAGACCCAGTACTTC. Its translation: CASTPGGEETQYF. This chain uses TRBV11-2 with TRBJ2-5, with TRBD2 identical over 8 bases. This CDR3 comprises 13 residues. V shed 7 bases, J shed 3 bases, and the junction held 4 bases outside the gene matches. Germline V lookup: CDR1 SGHAT, CDR2 FQNNGV.

The rearrangement links TRBV28 to TRBJ2-7, with TRBD2 matching over 8 bases. This CDR3 has 14 residues. The trim removed 3 bases at V and 5 bases at J, leaving 6 bases unmatched. The germline V gene has CDR1 MDHEN and CDR2 SYDVKM. The CDR3 DNA reads TGTGCCAGCAGTTTGGGCGGGGGGACCCACGAGCAGTACTTC. Residues: CASSLGGGTHEQYF.

The J gene is TRBJ2-1, the V gene TRBV2, with TRBD2 matching over 10 bases. With V trimmed by 7 bases and J by 5 bases, 5 bases remained unmatched. The CDR3 is 14 amino acids. CDR1 and CDR2 from the germline V gene are SNHLY and FYNNEI. The CDR3 DNA reads TGTGCCAGCACGGCCAGCGGGAGGGACAATGAGCAGTTCTTC. The encoded protein is CASTASGRDNEQFF.